These T cell receptor beta chains were read from a single sample in a study of shared clonotypes between healthy human individuals. Here immunoSEQ multiplex PCR was the method, and the copy in TCRdb shows in-frame clones only, minus some. This sample has some 1,400,000 clones, with around 97% found just once. Sequencing used naive CD4+ T cells sorted from blood. These receptors were taken from a man in his thirties or forties in good health. Each CDR3 is given with its conserved first and last residue. Fields, in order: V gene, J gene, D gene, clone size, CDR3 protein, CDR3 DNA. The D gene is left open where the match is weak. Size is omitted from some rows. Given values are once, few, many or a class for expanded clones.

v_call: TRBV5-1
j_call: TRBJ2-7
d_call: NA
clone_size: NA
cdr3_aa: CASSFGGLDDEQYF
cdr3_nt: TGCGCCAGCAGCTTCGGAGGATTGGATGACGAGCAGTACTTC

v_call: TRBV7-8
j_call: TRBJ1-1
d_call: TRBD1
clone_size: NA
cdr3_aa: CASSPNRGHVRMDTEAFF
cdr3_nt: TGTGCCAGCAGCCCTAACAGGGGGCACGTCCGCATGGACACTGAAGCTTTCTTT

v_call: TRBV27
j_call: TRBJ2-3
d_call: NA
clone_size: NA
cdr3_aa: CASRRTSSLDTQYF
cdr3_nt: TGTGCCAGCAGAAGAACTAGCTCCTTAGATACGCAGTATTTT

v_call: TRBV5-5
j_call: TRBJ2-5
d_call: NA
clone_size: NA
cdr3_aa: CASSLMWQTQYF
cdr3_nt: TGTGCCAGCAGCTTGATGTGGCAGACCCAGTACTTC

v_call: TRBV7-3
j_call: TRBJ2-5
d_call: NA
clone_size: NA
cdr3_aa: CASSLTGTEETQYF
cdr3_nt: TGTGCCAGCAGCTTAACAGGGACGGAAGAGACCCAGTACTTC

v_call: TRBV6-1
j_call: TRBJ1-4
d_call: NA
clone_size: NA
cdr3_aa: CASSESQPQGGEKLFF
cdr3_nt: TGTGCCAGCAGTGAAAGTCAACCCCAGGGTGGAGAAAAACTGTTTTTT

v_call: TRBV5-1
j_call: TRBJ2-3
d_call: TRBD1
clone_size: NA
cdr3_aa: CASRADRGLRDDTDTQYF
cdr3_nt: TGCGCCAGCAGAGCTGACAGGGGGCTAAGGGACGACACAGATACGCAGTATTTT

v_call: TRBV6-1
j_call: TRBJ2-5
d_call: NA
clone_size: NA
cdr3_aa: CASSVSSAETQYF
cdr3_nt: TGTGCCAGCAGCGTTTCTAGCGCCGAGACCCAGTACTTC

v_call: TRBV27
j_call: TRBJ1-5
d_call: TRBD1
clone_size: NA
cdr3_aa: CASNSGQGGQPQHF
cdr3_nt: TGTGCCAGCAACTCGGGACAGGGTGGACAGCCCCAGCATTTT

v_call: TRBV4-3
j_call: TRBJ1-2
d_call: TRBD1
clone_size: NA
cdr3_aa: CASSHRTGFDGYTF
cdr3_nt: TGCGCCAGCAGCCACCGGACAGGGTTCGATGGCTACACCTTC

v_call: TRBV6-1
j_call: TRBJ2-7
d_call: NA
clone_size: NA
cdr3_aa: CASTHRQDSYEQYF
cdr3_nt: TGTGCCAGCACCCACCGACAGGATTCCTACGAGCAGTACTTC

v_call: TRBV2
j_call: TRBJ2-1
d_call: TRBD2
clone_size: NA
cdr3_aa: CASSGTSGSYNEQFF
cdr3_nt: TGTGCCAGCAGTGGGACTAGCGGGTCCTACAATGAGCAGTTCTTC

v_call: TRBV14
j_call: TRBJ2-1
d_call: NA
clone_size: NA
cdr3_aa: CASSLLGEPIYNEQFF
cdr3_nt: TGTGCCAGCAGTCTCCTTGGGGAGCCTATTTACAATGAGCAGTTCTTC

v_call: TRBV5-4
j_call: TRBJ2-3
d_call: NA
clone_size: once
cdr3_aa: CASKPGSTDTQYF
cdr3_nt: TGTGCCAGCAAGCCCGGGAGCACAGATACGCAGTATTTT

v_call: TRBV28
j_call: TRBJ2-3
d_call: NA
clone_size: NA
cdr3_aa: CASSPQWGADTQYF
cdr3_nt: TGTGCCAGCAGCCCGCAGTGGGGGGCAGATACGCAGTATTTT

v_call: TRBV28
j_call: TRBJ2-2
d_call: NA
clone_size: NA
cdr3_aa: CASSFRRQGPNTGELFF
cdr3_nt: TGTGCCAGCAGTTTTCGGCGGCAGGGGCCGAACACCGGGGAGCTGTTTTTT

v_call: TRBV27
j_call: TRBJ2-7
d_call: NA
clone_size: NA
cdr3_aa: CASSRIGWEQYF
cdr3_nt: TGTGCCAGCAGTAGAATAGGGTGGGAGCAGTACTTC

v_call: TRBV10-3
j_call: TRBJ2-2
d_call: NA
clone_size: NA
cdr3_aa: CAIRIGTRGLGELFF
cdr3_nt: TGTGCCATCAGGATCGGGACTAGGGGGCTCGGGGAGCTGTTTTTT

v_call: TRBV11-3
j_call: TRBJ2-1
d_call: NA
clone_size: NA
cdr3_aa: CASSLDRVGVVSYNEQFF
cdr3_nt: TGTGCCAGCAGCTTAGATCGGGTGGGAGTGGTCAGCTACAATGAGCAGTTCTTC

v_call: TRBV5-5
j_call: TRBJ2-4
d_call: NA
clone_size: NA
cdr3_aa: CASSLGPAEGGIQYF
cdr3_nt: TGTGCCAGCAGCTTGGGCCCCGCTGAGGGAGGCATTCAGTACTTC

v_call: TRBV7-8
j_call: TRBJ2-4
d_call: NA
clone_size: NA
cdr3_aa: CASSLADKNIQYF
cdr3_nt: TGTGCCAGCAGCTTAGCAGACAAAAACATTCAGTACTTC

v_call: TRBV10-3
j_call: TRBJ2-3
d_call: TRBD1
clone_size: NA
cdr3_aa: CAILDRGFTDTQYF
cdr3_nt: TGTGCCATCCTGGACAGGGGATTCACAGATACGCAGTATTTT

v_call: TRBV19
j_call: TRBJ2-3
d_call: TRBD2
clone_size: NA
cdr3_aa: CASSMLAASTDTQYF
cdr3_nt: TGTGCCAGTAGTATGCTAGCGGCTAGCACAGATACGCAGTATTTT

v_call: TRBV11-1
j_call: TRBJ2-1
d_call: TRBD1
clone_size: NA
cdr3_aa: CASSLMGQRQFF
cdr3_nt: TGTGCCAGCAGCTTAATGGGACAGAGGCAGTTCTTC

v_call: TRBV5-1
j_call: TRBJ2-2
d_call: NA
clone_size: NA
cdr3_aa: CASSLDWAGELFF
cdr3_nt: TGCGCCAGCAGCTTGGATTGGGCCGGGGAGCTGTTTTTT

v_call: TRBV5-5
j_call: TRBJ2-5
d_call: NA
clone_size: NA
cdr3_aa: CASSFYEETQYF
cdr3_nt: TGTGCCAGCAGCTTTTATGAAGAGACCCAGTACTTC

v_call: TRBV5-5
j_call: TRBJ2-3
d_call: NA
clone_size: NA
cdr3_aa: CASSRSGRDTQYF
cdr3_nt: TGTGCCAGCAGCCGATCCGGTCGGGATACGCAGTATTTT

v_call: TRBV6-5
j_call: TRBJ2-7
d_call: TRBD1
clone_size: once
cdr3_aa: CASTGQVSYEQYF
cdr3_nt: TGTGCCAGTACAGGACAGGTATCCTACGAGCAGTACTTC

v_call: TRBV18
j_call: TRBJ1-3
d_call: TRBD1
clone_size: NA
cdr3_aa: CASSPLLGQVRSGNTIYF
cdr3_nt: TGTGCCAGCTCACCATTACTGGGACAGGTGCGCTCTGGAAACACCATATATTTT

v_call: TRBV4-3
j_call: TRBJ2-7
d_call: NA
clone_size: NA
cdr3_aa: CASSQDLNRVAYEQYF
cdr3_nt: TGCGCCAGCAGCCAAGATTTAAACAGGGTGGCCTACGAGCAGTACTTC

v_call: TRBV29-1
j_call: TRBJ2-2
d_call: TRBD1
clone_size: NA
cdr3_aa: CSVTGAARGELFF
cdr3_nt: TGCAGCGTAACAGGGGCCGCCCGCGGGGAGCTGTTTTTT

v_call: TRBV15
j_call: TRBJ1-5
d_call: NA
clone_size: NA
cdr3_aa: CATSRDLDQPQHF
cdr3_nt: TGTGCCACCAGCAGAGATCTAGATCAGCCCCAGCATTTT

v_call: TRBV9
j_call: TRBJ2-7
d_call: NA
clone_size: NA
cdr3_aa: CASSSEGGLGEQYF
cdr3_nt: TGTGCCAGCAGCTCAGAGGGCGGGCTCGGCGAGCAGTACTTC

v_call: TRBV10-1
j_call: TRBJ2-1
d_call: TRBD2
clone_size: NA
cdr3_aa: CASSERTSAIYNEQFF
cdr3_nt: TGCGCCAGCAGTGAAAGGACTAGCGCCATTTACAATGAGCAGTTCTTC

v_call: TRBV4-3
j_call: TRBJ2-5
d_call: NA
clone_size: NA
cdr3_aa: CASSQGDYQETQYF
cdr3_nt: TGCGCCAGCAGCCAAGGGGACTACCAAGAGACCCAGTACTTC

v_call: TRBV11-2
j_call: TRBJ1-1
d_call: NA
clone_size: NA
cdr3_aa: CASHMNTEAFF
cdr3_nt: TGTGCCAGCCACATGAACACTGAAGCTTTCTTT

v_call: TRBV13
j_call: TRBJ2-5
d_call: TRBD2
clone_size: once
cdr3_aa: CASSIRQRGETQYF
cdr3_nt: TGTGCCAGCAGCATAAGACAGCGGGGGGAGACCCAGTACTTC

v_call: TRBV18
j_call: TRBJ1-1
d_call: TRBD1
clone_size: NA
cdr3_aa: CASSPLGQMNTEAFF
cdr3_nt: TGTGCCAGCTCACCACTGGGACAGATGAACACTGAAGCTTTCTTT

v_call: TRBV21-1
j_call: TRBJ2-1
d_call: NA
clone_size: NA
cdr3_aa: CASTPRTGDIGEQFF
cdr3_nt: TGTGCCAGCACCCCCAGGACAGGGGATATCGGCGAGCAGTTCTTC

v_call: TRBV28
j_call: TRBJ1-2
d_call: NA
clone_size: NA
cdr3_aa: CASSLLSPLNYGYTF
cdr3_nt: TGTGCCAGCAGTTTATTATCCCCCTTGAACTATGGCTACACCTTC

v_call: TRBV30
j_call: TRBJ2-3
d_call: TRBD2
clone_size: NA
cdr3_aa: CAWSATSGSTDTQYF
cdr3_nt: TGTGCCTGGAGCGCAACTAGCGGCAGCACAGATACGCAGTATTTT

v_call: TRBV30
j_call: TRBJ1-1
d_call: NA
clone_size: NA
cdr3_aa: CAWTLRANTEAFF
cdr3_nt: TGTGCCTGGACTCTAAGAGCGAACACTGAAGCTTTCTTT

v_call: TRBV2
j_call: TRBJ2-7
d_call: TRBD1
clone_size: NA
cdr3_aa: CASSARTGEVEQYF
cdr3_nt: TGTGCCAGCAGTGCCAGGACAGGGGAGGTAGAGCAGTACTTC

v_call: TRBV9
j_call: TRBJ2-4
d_call: NA
clone_size: NA
cdr3_aa: CASSRNGITGNIQYF
cdr3_nt: TGTGCCAGCAGCCGCAACGGGATCACTGGAAACATTCAGTACTTC

v_call: TRBV15
j_call: TRBJ2-7
d_call: TRBD2
clone_size: NA
cdr3_aa: CATSNGLAGEYEQYF
cdr3_nt: TGTGCCACCAGCAACGGGCTAGCGGGAGAGTACGAGCAGTACTTC

v_call: TRBV5-4
j_call: TRBJ2-3
d_call: TRBD1
clone_size: NA
cdr3_aa: CASSWTGAVADTQYF
cdr3_nt: TGTGCCAGCAGCTGGACAGGGGCTGTCGCAGATACGCAGTATTTT

v_call: TRBV2
j_call: TRBJ2-7
d_call: NA
clone_size: NA
cdr3_aa: CASSMGSAYEQYF
cdr3_nt: TGTGCCAGCTCTATGGGCTCAGCTTACGAGCAGTACTTC

v_call: TRBV28
j_call: TRBJ1-5
d_call: NA
clone_size: NA
cdr3_aa: CASRTLGSNQPQHF
cdr3_nt: TGTGCCAGCAGAACCCTCGGGAGCAATCAGCCCCAGCATTTT

v_call: TRBV10-1
j_call: TRBJ2-3
d_call: NA
clone_size: NA
cdr3_aa: CASSETRGLGTDTQYF
cdr3_nt: TGCGCCAGCAGTGAGACACGGGGCTTGGGCACAGATACGCAGTATTTT

v_call: TRBV6-4
j_call: TRBJ2-1
d_call: NA
clone_size: NA
cdr3_aa: CASPRTGRWWWHEQFF
cdr3_nt: TGTGCCAGCCCCCGAACTGGGCGGTGGTGGTGGCATGAGCAGTTCTTC

v_call: TRBV2
j_call: TRBJ2-1
d_call: NA
clone_size: NA
cdr3_aa: CASTKTRDLMNEQFF
cdr3_nt: TGTGCCAGCACAAAAACGAGGGACTTAATGAATGAGCAGTTCTTC

v_call: TRBV11-2
j_call: TRBJ2-1
d_call: TRBD2
clone_size: NA
cdr3_aa: CASSLEGLAGLNQFF
cdr3_nt: TGTGCCAGCAGCTTAGAGGGACTAGCGGGCTTAAATCAGTTCTTC

v_call: TRBV5-1
j_call: TRBJ2-1
d_call: NA
clone_size: once
cdr3_aa: CASSLEVGGVVFEQFF
cdr3_nt: TGCGCCAGCAGCTTGGAGGTCGGTGGAGTAGTCTTTGAGCAGTTCTTC

v_call: TRBV6-6
j_call: TRBJ2-7
d_call: NA
clone_size: NA
cdr3_aa: CASRNSYEQYF
cdr3_nt: TGTGCCAGCAGGAACTCCTACGAGCAGTACTTC

v_call: TRBV7-6
j_call: TRBJ2-5
d_call: NA
clone_size: once
cdr3_aa: CASSLQFGESLLTQYF
cdr3_nt: TGTGCCAGCAGCCTACAGTTCGGCGAATCGTTGTTAACCCAGTACTTC